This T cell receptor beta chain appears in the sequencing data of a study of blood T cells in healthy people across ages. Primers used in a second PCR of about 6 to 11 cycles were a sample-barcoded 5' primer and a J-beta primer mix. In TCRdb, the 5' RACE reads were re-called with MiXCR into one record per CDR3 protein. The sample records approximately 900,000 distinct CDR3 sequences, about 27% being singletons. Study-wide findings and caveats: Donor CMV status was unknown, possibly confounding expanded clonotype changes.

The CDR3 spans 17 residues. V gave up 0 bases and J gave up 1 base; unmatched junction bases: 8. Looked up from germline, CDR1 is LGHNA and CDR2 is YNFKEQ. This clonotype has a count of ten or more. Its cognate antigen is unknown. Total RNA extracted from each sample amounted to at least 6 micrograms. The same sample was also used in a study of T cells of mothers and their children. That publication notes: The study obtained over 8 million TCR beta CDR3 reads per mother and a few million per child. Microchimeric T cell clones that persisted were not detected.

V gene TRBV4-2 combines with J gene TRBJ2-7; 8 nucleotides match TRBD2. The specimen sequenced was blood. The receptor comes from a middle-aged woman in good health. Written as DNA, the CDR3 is TGTGCCAGCAGCCAAGATTTAGGGCGGGGGGTGTCCTACGAGCAGTACTTC. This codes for CASSQDLGRGVSYEQYF.